A single sample is the source of the 15 T cell receptor beta chains below, sequenced in a study of OX40 agonist ivuxolimab in advanced cancers. Libraries were prepared by immunoSEQ multiplex PCR; TCRdb keeps only in-frame clonotypes and omits some of them. Counted here are 60,000 to 90,000 clones, approximately 84% occurring once; the ten biggest clones make up around 0.44%. Sequenced here: CD4+ or CD8+ T cells sorted from blood, sampled in a trial of the OX40 agonist ivuxolimab. The receptors were gathered from an adult with an advanced solid tumor such as melanoma, head and neck, liver or kidney cancer.

In its sample, this clone was seen once. J is TRBJ1-5 and V is TRBV7-9; D is perhaps TRBD1 (6 bases). V was cut by 4 bases and J by 7 bases, with 14 bases left in between. Per germline, CDR1 SEHNR and CDR2 FQNEAQ (reference sequence). This CDR3 comprises 14 residues. Here the CDR3 DNA reads TGTGCCAGCAGCTCCGCGACAGGAACCCAGCCCCAGCATTTT. It translates to CASSSATGTQPQHF.

The chain uses TRBV28 and TRBJ1-5; possibly TRBD1 for D (5 bases). Germline CDR1 MDHEN, CDR2 SYDVKM. With 3 bases removed from V and 4 bases from J, the gap between germline ends came to 16 bases. CDR3 length: 16 amino acids. CDR3 sequence: CASSLGRGVGNQPQHF. The CDR3 DNA reads TGTGCCAGCAGTTTGGGCCGGGGGGTTGGGAATCAGCCCCAGCATTTT. Full variable domain (remainder filled in from reference TRBV28 and TRBJ1-5): DVKVTQSSRYLVKRTGEKVFLECVQDMDHENMFWYRQDPGLGLRLIYFSYDVKMKEKGDIPEGYSVSREKKERFSLILESASTNQTSMYLCASSLGRGVGNQPQHFGDGTRLSIL.

The chain links TRBV9 to TRBJ1-3; D gene uncertain. CDR3 length: 15 residues. V lost 3 bases and J lost 0, with 10 bases in between. CDR1 is SGDLS and CDR2 is YYNGEE in the germline V gene. This CDR3 is CASSAVPGSGNTIYF. The CDR3, as DNA: TGTGCCAGCAGCGCAGTCCCCGGCTCTGGAAACACCATATATTTT.

CDR3 amino acids: CASSIGGRHQETQYF. In DNA, the CDR3 is TGTGCCAGTAGTATAGGTGGGCGCCACCAAGAGACCCAGTACTTC. The chain couples TRBV19 to TRBJ2-5, with no clear D. The CDR3 has 15 residues. Germline CDR1 reads LNHDA; CDR2 reads SQIVND (reference sequence). Trimming took 1 base from V and 0 from J, leaving 9 bases between them.

The chain couples TRBV19 to TRBJ1-2, with 7 bases matching TRBD1. The germline V gene encodes CDR1 LNHDA and CDR2 SQIVND (reference sequence). The CDR3 consists of 14 residues. V was clipped by 5 bases and J by 3 bases; unmatched bases: 6. The DNA of the CDR3 is TGTGCCAGTAGTCACCCAGGGGGGGACTATGGCTACACCTTC. Amino acids: CASSHPGGDYGYTF.

The V gene is TRBV5-4, the J gene TRBJ1-1; TRBD1 agrees at 10 bases. CDR1 is SGHNT and CDR2 is YYREEE in the germline V gene (reference sequence). J was trimmed by 3 bases and V by 4 bases; bases with no gene match: 9. The CDR3 contains 16 residues. The CDR3: CASSAGQGIVDTEAFF. The CDR3 nucleotides read TGTGCCAGCAGCGCGGGACAGGGGATTGTGGACACTGAAGCTTTCTTT.

The J gene is TRBJ1-1, the V gene TRBV28; maybe TRBD1 (5 bases). Germline V gives CDR1 MDHEN, CDR2 SYDVKM. V lost 5 bases and J lost 10, with 11 bases in between. The CDR3 spans 11 residues. The DNA for the CDR3 is TGTGCCAGCAGTAAGGGACGAGGAGCTTTCTTT. This gives the protein CASSKGRGAFF. The full variable domain, in which reference TRBV28 and TRBJ1-1 provide the parts outside the CDR3, is DVKVTQSSRYLVKRTGEKVFLECVQDMDHENMFWYRQDPGLGLRLIYFSYDVKMKEKGDIPEGYSVSREKKERFSLILESASTNQTSMYLCASSKGRGAFFGQGTRLTVV.

The rearrangement joins TRBV28 to TRBJ1-1, with a weak D call TRBD1 (6 bases). Trimming took off 3 bases at V and 4 bases at J, with 15 bases between the two ends. CDR3 length equals 15 residues. Germline loops: CDR1 MDHEN, CDR2 SYDVKM. The CDR3 coding sequence is TGTGCCAGCAGTTTCTCGGGGGCAAGTAGCACTGAAGCTTTCTTT. It is translated as CASSFSGASSTEAFF.

This chain links TRBV10-1 with TRBJ2-7; 10 bases agree with TRBD2. CDR3 length: 14 amino acids. The junction had 2 bases not matched to a gene; V was cut back by 6 bases and J by 0 bases. Germline assignment: CDR1 WNHNN and CDR2 SYGVQD (reference sequence). The DNA of the CDR3 is TGCGCCAGCAGCGAGCGGGAGGGCTCCTACGAGCAGTACTTC. It encodes CASSEREGSYEQYF.

The rearrangement uses TRBV2 and TRBJ1-2, with D hard to call. Trimming took 6 bases from V and 8 from J, leaving 10 bases between them. The CDR3 consists of 11 residues. Germline V gene data show CDR1 as SNHLY and CDR2 as FYNNEI. The CDR3 nucleotides are TGTGCCAGCAGACTTCTTGGAGGCTACACCTTC. This gives the protein CASRLLGGYTF.

J is TRBJ1-1 and V is TRBV5-1; a possible D gene is TRBD1 (6 bases). V was shortened by 1 base and J by 4 bases, with 11 bases between the two germline ends. CDR1 and CDR2 (germline): SGHRS, YFSETQ. The CDR3 spans 14 residues. The CDR3 DNA reads TGCGCCAGCAGCTTGCGAGGGGGAATCACTGAAGCTTTCTTT. This gives the protein CASSLRGGITEAFF.

This rearrangement joins TRBV6-5 to TRBJ1-2; the D is unclear. The CDR3 consists of 13 residues. Germline values: CDR1 MNHEY, CDR2 SVGAGI. Trimming stripped 4 bases from V and 2 bases from J, with 8 bases between. CDR3 in amino acids: CASSSVGNYGYTF. The CDR3 DNA reads TGTGCCAGCAGTTCCGTGGGGAACTATGGCTACACCTTC.

This chain connects TRBV6-1 to TRBJ2-5; 10 nucleotides match TRBD2. Germline V lookup: CDR1 MNHNS, CDR2 SASEGT. The length of the CDR3 is 14 residues. J was trimmed by 5 bases and V by 8 bases; bases with no gene match: 8. The CDR3 loop is CASVPSGGRETQYF. CDR3 sequence (DNA): TGTGCCAGCGTTCCTAGCGGGGGAAGGGAGACCCAGTACTTC.

This chain connects TRBV7-6 to TRBJ1-2, with a weak D call TRBD1 (6 bases). The CDR3 extends over 15 amino acids. The germline gives CDR1 SGHVS, CDR2 FNYEAQ. The V end was cut by 6 bases, the J end by 3 bases, with 17 bases between. The CDR3 reads CASREGRGRDYGYTF. CDR3 in DNA: TGTGCCAGCAGAGAGGGCAGGGGACGGGACTATGGCTACACCTTC.

The V call is TRBV19, the J call TRBJ2-2, with a possible D match to TRBD2 (6 bases). The CDR3 is 14 amino acids. V was pared by 8 bases and J by 0 bases, with 10 bases between. CDR1 LNHDA and CDR2 SQIVND come from the germline V gene (reference sequence). DNA of the CDR3: TGTGCCAGTTCGGGACTTTCGAACACCGGGGAGCTGTTTTTT. This gives the protein CASSGLSNTGELFF.